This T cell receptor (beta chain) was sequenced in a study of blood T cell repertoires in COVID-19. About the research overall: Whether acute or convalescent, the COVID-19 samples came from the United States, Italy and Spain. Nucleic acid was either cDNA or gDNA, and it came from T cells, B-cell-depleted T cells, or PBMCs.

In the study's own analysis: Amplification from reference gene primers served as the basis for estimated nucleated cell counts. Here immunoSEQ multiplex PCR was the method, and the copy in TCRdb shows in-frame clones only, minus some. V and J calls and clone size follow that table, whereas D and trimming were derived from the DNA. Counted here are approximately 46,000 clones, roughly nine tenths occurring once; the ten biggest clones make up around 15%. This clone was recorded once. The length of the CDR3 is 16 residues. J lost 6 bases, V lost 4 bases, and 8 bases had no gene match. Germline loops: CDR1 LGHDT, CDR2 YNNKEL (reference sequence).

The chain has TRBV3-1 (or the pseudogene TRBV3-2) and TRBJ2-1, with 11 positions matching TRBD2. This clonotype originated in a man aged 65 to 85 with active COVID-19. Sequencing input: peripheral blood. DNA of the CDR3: TGTGCCAGCAGCCCCCGACTAGCGGGGAGCTGCAATGAGCAGTTCTTC. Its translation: CASSPRLAGSCNEQFF.